Listed below are T cell receptor beta chains from one sample, sequenced in a study of T cell repertoires in cytomegalovirus infection. No antigen is known for these receptors. TCRdb passed the reads through MiXCR, listing each CDR3 protein once. The data show some 920,000 distinct CDR3 sequences, around 31% seen once. The input for sequencing was cultured CD8+ T cells from PBMCs, taken from culture after CMV antigen stimulation. These receptors were taken from a human donor in good health (CMV status not recorded). Some clones in this sample may be carry-over from other donors' samples. Each CDR3 is given with its conserved first and last residue. A D gene is named only where the DNA matches it firmly. Clone size is shown for a subset of rows, as once, few, many or a class of expanded clone.

V	J	D	size	CDR3	DNA
TRBV14	TRBJ2-7	TRBD1	few	CASRGTGTYEQYF	TGTGCCAGTCGAGGGACAGGGACCTACGAGCAGTACTTC
TRBV4-1	TRBJ2-3	TRBD1	.	CASSPTEDRGIGDTQYF	TGCGCCAGCAGCCCAACGGAGGACAGGGGAATCGGGGATACGCAGTATTTT
TRBV11-2	TRBJ1-2	TRBD1	.	CASSLSGGRPYEDYGYTF	TGTGCCAGCAGCTTATCAGGGGGCCGGCCGTACGAAGACTATGGCTACACCTTC
TRBV7-2	TRBJ2-3	TRBD2	few	CASTIGTRPTDTQYF	TGTGCCAGCACCATCGGGACTAGGCCCACAGATACGCAGTATTTT
TRBV27	TRBJ2-3	.	.	CASSLRGGGGRADTQYF	TGTGCCAGCAGTTTAAGGGGTGGCGGCGGGCGGGCAGATACGCAGTATTTT
TRBV6-2/TRBV6-3	TRBJ2-5	.	few	CASSYHRDAGQETQYF	TGTGCCAGCAGTTACCACAGGGACGCAGGCCAAGAGACCCAGTACTTC
TRBV7-9	TRBJ1-2	.	few	CASSSVAGPYGYTF	TGTGCCAGCAGCTCTGTCGCAGGGCCCTATGGCTACACCTTC
TRBV12-3/TRBV12-4	TRBJ1-2	.	.	CASSSAEGPYGYTF	TGTGCCAGCAGTTCCGCGGAGGGGCCCTATGGCTACACCTTC
TRBV6-6	TRBJ2-3	TRBD2	.	CASSLAGGHADTQYF	TGTGCCAGCAGTTTAGCGGGGGGGCACGCAGATACGCAGTATTTT
TRBV6-6	TRBJ2-7	.	few	CASSYTFNSPGSYEQYF	TGTGCCAGCAGTTACACCTTCAACAGCCCGGGGTCGTACGAGCAGTACTTC
TRBV12-3/TRBV12-4	TRBJ2-1	TRBD2	few	CASSPAGLFSYNEQFF	TGTGCCAGCAGTCCAGCGGGGCTGTTCTCCTACAATGAGCAGTTCTTC
TRBV7-2	TRBJ1-2	.	.	CASSLNGLNYGYTF	TGTGCCAGCAGCCTGAATGGACTGAACTATGGCTACACCTTC
TRBV7-6	TRBJ2-5	.	.	CASSLAPKRGPQETQYF	TGTGCCAGCAGCTTAGCCCCCAAACGGGGGCCTCAAGAGACCCAGTACTTC
TRBV7-6	TRBJ1-1	TRBD1	.	CASSLGTGGTTEAFF	TGTGCCAGCAGCTTGGGGACAGGGGGCACGACTGAAGCTTTCTTT
TRBV24-1	TRBJ1-1	TRBD1	.	CATSETGGGTEAFF	TGTGCCACCAGTGAGACAGGGGGCGGCACTGAAGCTTTCTTT
TRBV2	TRBJ2-4	TRBD1	.	CASGRQGPNIQYF	TGTGCCAGCGGGAGACAGGGGCCAAACATTCAGTACTTC
TRBV4-1	TRBJ1-1	.	.	CATSQEAMNTEAFF	TGCGCCACCAGCCAAGAGGCGATGAACACTGAAGCTTTCTTT
TRBV27	TRBJ2-1	TRBD2	few	CASRGGSGGADLGEQFF	TGTGCCAGCAGAGGCGGTAGCGGGGGGGCCGATCTTGGTGAGCAGTTCTTC
TRBV20-1	TRBJ2-3	.	.	CSAPGRGFRRTDTQYF	TGCAGTGCCCCCGGGCGGGGATTTAGACGCACAGATACGCAGTATTTT
TRBV6-2/TRBV6-3	TRBJ1-1	.	.	CASSPQGKVVNTKAFF	TGTGCCAGCAGTCCCCAAGGAAAAGTTGTGAACACTAAAGCTTTCTTT
TRBV12-5	TRBJ2-1	.	.	CASGLVQSPVGGEQFF	TGTGCTAGTGGTTTGGTACAATCCCCGGTCGGTGGTGAGCAGTTCTTC
TRBV18	TRBJ2-1	.	many	CASSPQSAGLHEQFF	TGTGCCAGCTCACCACAGTCCGCAGGCTTGCATGAGCAGTTCTTC
TRBV6-2/TRBV6-3	TRBJ2-2	TRBD1	few	CASSYTRGTGELFF	TGTGCCAGCAGTTACACCAGGGGGACCGGGGAGCTGTTTTTT
TRBV2	TRBJ2-1	TRBD2	.	CASYGGNNEQFF	TGTGCCAGCTACGGGGGGAACAATGAGCAGTTCTTC
TRBV6-1	TRBJ2-1	.	few	CATSRSSEVTDLFVYNEQFF	TGTGCCACCTCCCGAAGTAGTGAGGTGACCGACCTTTTCGTCTACAATGAGCAGTTCTTC
TRBV6-1	TRBJ2-4	.	.	CASTSWESRLAKNIQYF	TGTGCCAGCACGAGTTGGGAATCTAGGCTAGCCAAAAACATTCAGTACTTC
TRBV29-1	TRBJ2-7	.	.	CSVGGGAYEQYF	TGCAGCGTTGGAGGGGGGGCATACGAGCAGTACTTC
TRBV20-1	TRBJ2-1	.	few	CSASGGPIYNEQFF	TGCAGTGCTAGCGGGGGGCCAATATACAATGAGCAGTTCTTC
TRBV7-9	TRBJ2-5	.	many	CASSSPWGIETQYF	TGTGCCAGCAGCTCTCCTTGGGGAATCGAGACCCAGTACTTC
TRBV19	TRBJ2-1	.	few	CASSIGSSEQFF	TGTGCCAGTAGTATAGGAAGTAGTGAGCAGTTCTTC
TRBV11-2	TRBJ1-6	TRBD1	.	CASSLWTGPSFNSPLHF	TGTGCCAGCAGCTTATGGACAGGGCCTTCCTTTAATTCACCCCTCCACTTT
TRBV11-3	TRBJ2-5	.	.	CASSSRLGRNGEQETQYF	TGTGCCAGCAGCTCACGCCTAGGGAGGAACGGAGAACAAGAGACCCAGTACTTC
TRBV2	TRBJ2-3	.	.	CASSDSTDQNTQYF	TGTGCCAGCAGTGATTCGACTGACCAAAATACGCAGTATTTT
TRBV27	TRBJ2-2	.	few	CASSLSQGRYTGELFF	TGTGCCAGCAGTTTATCGCAGGGCCGGTACACCGGGGAGCTGTTTTTT
TRBV13	TRBJ2-3	.	.	CASSLISATDTQYF	TGTGCCAGCAGCTTAATATCTGCCACAGATACGCAGTATTTT
TRBV20-1	TRBJ2-2	TRBD1	few	CSAADRGENTGELFF	TGCAGTGCCGCCGACAGGGGGGAGAACACCGGGGAGCTGTTTTTT
TRBV4-1	TRBJ2-2	.	few	CASSLDGGDTGELFF	TGCGCCAGCAGCCTCGACGGAGGGGACACCGGGGAGCTGTTTTTT
TRBV7-9	TRBJ2-7	TRBD1	.	CASSRDRGISNSYEQYF	TGTGCCAGCAGCCGGGACAGGGGGATCTCTAATTCCTACGAGCAGTACTTC
TRBV20-1	TRBJ1-5	.	.	CSAPKGRYSNQPQHF	TGCAGTGCCCCGAAGGGTAGATATAGCAATCAGCCCCAGCATTTT
TRBV7-3	TRBJ2-5	.	many	CASSLGAALQETQYF	TGTGCCAGCAGCTTAGGGGCCGCCCTTCAAGAGACCCAGTACTTC
TRBV28	TRBJ1-1	TRBD1	.	CASSSQTGAEAFF	TGTGCCAGCAGTTCGCAGACAGGGGCTGAAGCTTTCTTT
TRBV11-2	TRBJ2-5	TRBD2	.	CASSRRTSGGETQYF	TGTGCCAGCAGCCGCCGGACTAGCGGGGGCGAGACCCAGTACTTC
TRBV5-4	TRBJ1-1	.	few	CASSSDLGGTEAFF	TGTGCCAGCAGCTCGGACCTGGGGGGGACTGAAGCTTTCTTT
TRBV29-1	TRBJ1-1	.	.	CSVDSVNTEAFF	TGCAGCGTTGATTCTGTGAACACTGAAGCTTTCTTT
TRBV5-4	TRBJ2-7	.	.	CASSLGQNIYEQYF	TGTGCCAGCAGCTTGGGACAGAACATCTACGAGCAGTACTTC
TRBV7-6	TRBJ2-5	.	few	CASSWGGGAETQYF	TGTGCCAGCAGCTGGGGAGGAGGGGCAGAGACCCAGTACTTC
TRBV5-4	TRBJ2-1	.	.	CASSLYGGLYNEQFF	TGTGCCAGCAGCTTATACGGGGGGCTTTACAATGAGCAGTTCTTC
TRBV7-4	TRBJ2-1	.	medium-sized	CASSSAVSSYNEQFF	TGTGCCAGCAGCTCGGCGGTGAGCTCCTACAATGAGCAGTTCTTC
TRBV28	TRBJ2-1	.	.	CASSPGTLSSYNEQFF	TGTGCCAGCAGTCCCGGGACTTTGAGCTCCTACAATGAGCAGTTCTTC
TRBV7-9	TRBJ2-1	TRBD1	few	CASSLGQGVMEQFF	TGTGCCAGCAGCTTAGGTCAGGGGGTAATGGAGCAGTTCTTC